These 32 T cell receptor beta chains were all obtained from the same sample, sequenced in a study of blood T cell repertoires in COVID-19. Assay: immunoSEQ multiplex PCR; the TCRdb copy retains only in-frame clones and omits some. The data contain about 200,000 clones, 88% of them singletons. The source material was peripheral blood. All receptors derive from a man aged 35-49 years with active or convalescent COVID-19.

The chain joins TRBV4-3 to TRBJ1-4; D is possibly TRBD1 (6 bases). Germline V gives CDR1 LGHNA, CDR2 YSLEER. The V gene lost 4 bases and the J gene lost 5 bases, with 14 bases spanning the gap. The CDR3 is made up of 15 amino acids. The CDR3 loop reads CASSLQDRANEKLFF. The DNA for the CDR3 is TGCGCCAGCAGCCTACAGGACAGAGCAAATGAAAAACTGTTTTTT.

V usage is TRBV30 and J usage is TRBJ2-5; D unresolved. Germline loops: CDR1 GTSNPN, CDR2 SVGIG (reference sequence). Deletions cut 2 bases from V and 2 bases from J, with 3 bases between. The CDR3 consists of 11 residues. The CDR3: CAWSHQETQYF. CDR3 in DNA: TGTGCCTGGAGTCATCAAGAGACCCAGTACTTC. Full variable domain (remainder filled in from reference TRBV30 and TRBJ2-5): SQTIHQWPATLVQPVGSPLSLECTVEGTSNPNLYWYRQAAGRGLQLLFYSVGIGQISSEVPQNLSASRPQDRQFILSSKKLLLSDSGFYLCAWSHQETQYFGPGTRLLVL.

This rearrangement joins TRBV6-5 to TRBJ1-1; 7 bases line up with TRBD1. CDR1 is MNHEY and CDR2 is SVGAGI in the germline V gene. The CDR3 is 14 amino acids. The V segment lost 6 bases and the J segment 3 bases; nucleotides outside the gene matches: 7. The CDR3 sequence: CASRPGQTHTEAFF. Written as DNA, the CDR3 is TGTGCCAGCAGGCCGGGACAGACCCACACTGAAGCTTTCTTT.

The genes are TRBV5-1 and TRBJ2-3, with D perhaps matching TRBD1 (6 bases). The CDR3 length is 15 residues. Trimming removed 4 bases from V and 0 bases from J, with 12 bases in between. Germline V CDR1 and CDR2: SGHRS, YFSETQ. CDR3 loop: CASSPRTVSTDTQYF. CDR3 nucleotides: TGCGCCAGCAGCCCCAGGACAGTTAGCACAGATACGCAGTATTTT.

The count of this clone is one. The chain is built from TRBV28 and TRBJ1-2, with TRBD1 matching over 7 bases. The J segment lost 4 bases and the V segment lost 3 bases, leaving 5 bases of the junction unmatched. CDR3 length: 14 amino acids. Per germline, CDR1 MDHEN and CDR2 SYDVKM. CDR3 protein: CASSFSDRAYGYTF. CDR3 DNA: TGTGCCAGCAGTTTCTCCGACAGGGCCTATGGCTACACCTTC.

The genes are TRBV28 and TRBJ2-1; possibly TRBD2 for D (7 bases). The CDR3 has 14 amino acids. Germline V gene lookup returns CDR1 MDHEN and CDR2 SYDVKM. Trimming took 8 bases from V and 2 from J, leaving 13 bases between them. In nucleotides, the CDR3 is TGTGCCAGCGTAGGGGGGGCCACCTACAATGAGCAGTTCTTC. Translating it yields CASVGGATYNEQFF.

J is TRBJ1-2 and V is TRBV5-5, with D possibly matching TRBD1 (5 bases). The CDR3 has 12 amino acids. With 8 bases removed from V and 6 bases from J, the gap between germline ends came to 14 bases. Germline V gene sequence: CDR1 SGHKS, CDR2 YYEKEE (reference sequence). The CDR3 sequence is CASRQTFDGYTF. The CDR3 DNA follows: TGTGCCAGTCGACAGACGTTTGATGGCTACACCTTC.

The chain employs TRBV6-4 and TRBJ2-3, with D hard to call. V lost 2 bases to trimming and J lost 1 base, with 7 bases between them. Germline CDR1 MRHNA, CDR2 SNTAGT. This CDR3 spans 14 amino acids. The CDR3 DNA sequence: TGTGCCAGCAGTGACAAACCGGGCACAGATACGCAGTATTTT. Translation: CASSDKPGTDTQYF.

The V and J genes are TRBV29-1 and TRBJ1-1; TRBD1 matches 7 bases. J gave up 4 bases and V 7 bases, and 12 bases lay outside the gene matches. Germline-derived CDR1 and CDR2 are SQVTM and ANQGSEA. The CDR3 loop spans 14 amino acids. This CDR3 reads CSAIRQGLGTEAFF. Here the CDR3 DNA reads TGCAGCGCAATACGACAGGGATTGGGCACTGAAGCTTTCTTT.

This clone appeared a single time. The genes are TRBV6-5 and TRBJ1-1; D might be TRBD1 (6 bases). Germline-derived CDR1 and CDR2 are MNHEY and SVGAGI. There are 16 residues in the CDR3. V gave up 2 bases and J gave up 4 bases, with 17 bases separating them. The CDR3 loop reads CASSYRSAGVSTEAFF. CDR3 bases: TGTGCCAGCAGTTACCGTTCCGCAGGGGTTAGCACTGAAGCTTTCTTT.

The chain links TRBV27 to TRBJ1-2; 9 bases map to TRBD1. Germline lookup yields CDR1 MNHEY and CDR2 SMNVEV (reference sequence). This CDR3 is built from 14 residues. After removal of 6 bases from V and 2 bases from J, the junction contained 4 bases not matched to a gene. CDR3 protein: CASSPGTGNYGYTF. Written as DNA, the CDR3 is TGTGCCAGCAGCCCCGGGACAGGGAACTATGGCTACACCTTC.

The genes are TRBV4-1 and TRBJ1-1, with D uncertain. CDR1 MGHRA and CDR2 YSYEKL come from the germline V gene. The CDR3 has 15 residues. V lost 1 base and J 0 bases, leaving 9 bases between the germline ends. CDR3 DNA: TGCGCCAGCAGCCAAGCCCTACAGTTGAACACTGAAGCTTTCTTT. Translation gives CASSQALQLNTEAFF.

Of note for this clone: The sample has other DNA sequences that encode this CDR3 too. The genes are TRBV12-3 or TRBV12-4 and TRBJ2-7; D is uncertain. This CDR3 region has 12 residues. Deletions cut 3 bases from V and 2 bases from J, with 5 bases between. The chain's CDR3 is CASSFRAYEQYF. The CDR3 DNA reads as TGTGCCAGCAGTTTCCGCGCCTACGAGCAGTACTTC.

V usage is TRBV28 and J usage is TRBJ1-4; 9 bases agree with TRBD1. The CDR3 covers 15 residues. V shed 5 bases, J shed 7 bases, and the junction held 8 bases outside the gene matches. Looked up from germline, CDR1 is MDHEN and CDR2 is SYDVKM. The CDR3 is CASSPPGQGAEKLFF. The CDR3 DNA follows: TGTGCCAGCAGTCCCCCGGGACAGGGTGCTGAAAAACTGTTTTTT.

In DNA form, the CDR3 reads TGTGCCAGCAGCTTAGCGCTTAGGGGTGAAAAACTGTTTTTT. Translation gives CASSLALRGEKLFF. This chain links TRBV7-2 with TRBJ1-4, with D perhaps TRBD1 (5 bases). The V end was cut by 0 bases, the J end by 7 bases, with 9 bases between. Germline V lookup: CDR1 SGHTA, CDR2 FQGNSA. The CDR3 has 14 residues. The full variable domain, completed using reference TRBV7-2 and TRBJ1-4, is GAGVSQSPSNKVTEKGKDVELRCDPISGHTALYWYRQSLGQGLEFLIYFQGNSAPDKSGLPSDRFSAERTGGSVSTLTIQRTQQEDSAVYLCASSLALRGEKLFFGSGTQLSVL.

This clone was seen only a few times. The V gene is TRBV27, the J gene TRBJ1-4; unclear D gene. The V end lost 8 bases, the J end lost 0 bases, and 10 bases lay between the germline ends. The CDR3 covers 14 residues. CDR1 and CDR2 (germline): MNHEY, SMNVEV (reference sequence). The CDR3 DNA reads TGTGCCAGCGCTCGGGGTGCAACTAATGAAAAACTGTTTTTT. Translating it yields CASARGATNEKLFF.

The CDR3, as DNA: TGCGCCAGCAGCTTGGAGGGACTCTCTGGAAACACCATATATTTT. Protein sequence: CASSLEGLSGNTIYF. The rearrangement links TRBV5-1 to TRBJ1-3; D might be TRBD1 (5 bases). Germline-derived CDR1 and CDR2 are SGHRS and YFSETQ. Trimming shortened V by 0 bases and J by 0 bases, and 7 bases separated the two germline ends. The CDR3 loop spans 15 amino acids.

This rearrangement joins TRBV12-3 or TRBV12-4 to TRBJ2-1; D gene unclear. The ends were cut back, 10 bases at V and 7 bases at J, with 2 bases in the middle. The CDR3 is 8 residues long. CDR3 sequence (DNA): TGTGCCACAAATGAGCAGTTCTTC. Translated, it gives CATNEQFF.

The J gene is TRBJ2-1, the V gene TRBV4-1; D is possibly TRBD2 (5 bases). Trimming cost V 2 bases and J 0 bases, with 11 bases left between them. CDR3 length: 16 amino acids. Germline V gives CDR1 MGHRA, CDR2 YSYEKL. Here the CDR3 reads CASSQKDSSSYNEQFF. In DNA form, the CDR3 reads TGCGCCAGCAGCCAAAAGGACTCGAGCTCCTACAATGAGCAGTTCTTC.

V gene TRBV7-9 combines with J gene TRBJ2-5, with D uncertain. Per the germline V gene, CDR1 is SEHNR and CDR2 is FQNEAQ (reference sequence). V was cut by 2 bases and J by 4 bases, with 5 bases left in between. The CDR3 has 12 residues. The CDR3 DNA is TGTGCCAGCAGCTTAACATCAGAGACCCAGTACTTC. The encoded protein is CASSLTSETQYF.

The chain joins TRBV5-4 to TRBJ2-7; D gene uncertain. CDR3 size: 13 residues. Trimming took 2 bases from V and 2 from J, leaving 8 bases between them. The germline V gene has CDR1 SGHNT and CDR2 YYREEE (reference sequence). The CDR3 sequence is CASSFGHTYEQYF. The CDR3 bases are TGTGCCAGCAGCTTTGGCCACACCTACGAGCAGTACTTC.

This clone was seen only a few times. The chain uses TRBV7-9 and TRBJ1-2, with TRBD1 as a possible D gene (6 bases). Germline V gene data show CDR1 as SEHNR and CDR2 as FQNEAQ (reference sequence). This CDR3 region has 14 residues. V dropped 4 bases and J dropped 4 bases, with 13 bases sitting between them. CDR3 DNA sequence: TGTGCCAGCAGCTCCCGGACAGTCGGCTATGGCTACACCTTC. Protein sequence: CASSSRTVGYGYTF.

The V and J genes are TRBV11-2 and TRBJ2-5; D is undetermined. Germline V gives CDR1 SGHAT, CDR2 FQNNGV. The CDR3 covers 14 residues. Between the trimmed V and J ends, which lost 5 bases and 2 bases, there was a span of 12 bases. CDR3 sequence (DNA): TGTGCCAGCAGCCTCTCAGCGCCACAAGAGACCCAGTACTTC. It specifies CASSLSAPQETQYF.

CDR3 DNA: TGTGCCAGTAGCCTTACTGCCCCGAGCGGGTCCTACAATGAGCAGTTCTTC. This codes for CASSLTAPSGSYNEQFF. The genes are TRBV19 and TRBJ2-1, with D possibly TRBD2 on 6 matching bases. Trimming removed 6 bases at V and 1 base at J, with 19 bases between. CDR1 is LNHDA, CDR2 SQIVND, per germline (reference sequence). The CDR3 is made up of 17 amino acids.

The chain links TRBV3-1 (or the pseudogene TRBV3-2) to TRBJ1-4; 8 bases map to TRBD1. This CDR3 is 17 amino acids long. Trimming removed 2 bases from V and 2 bases from J; junction bases left unmatched: 7. CDR1 is LGHDT and CDR2 is YNNKEL in the germline V gene (reference sequence). CDR3 sequence (DNA): TGTGCCAGCAGCCAAACAGGGGGGATACGCACTAATGAAAAACTGTTTTTT. Translation: CASSQTGGIRTNEKLFF.

A single count supports this clone. The rearrangement links TRBV12-5 to TRBJ1-5; no firm D call. Trimming removed 0 bases from V and 2 bases from J, with 11 bases in between. CDR3 length equals 16 residues. The germline V gene encodes CDR1 LGHNT and CDR2 FRNRAP. The CDR3 protein is CASGLVPGMGNQPQHF. The CDR3 coding sequence is TGTGCTAGTGGTTTGGTACCGGGGATGGGCAATCAGCCCCAGCATTTT.

This chain links TRBV19 with TRBJ2-7; maybe TRBD2 (5 bases). The CDR3 loop spans 13 amino acids. The V end lost 6 bases, the J end lost 7 bases, and 16 bases lay between the germline ends. Per the germline V gene, CDR1 is LNHDA and CDR2 is SQIVND (reference sequence). CDR3: CASRGRGRGEQYF. Written as DNA, the CDR3 is TGTGCCAGTAGAGGGAGAGGACGGGGTGAGCAGTACTTC. The full variable domain, rest sourced from reference TRBV19 and TRBJ2-7, is DGGITQSPKYLFRKEGQNVTLSCEQNLNHDAMYWYRQDPGQGLRLIYYSQIVNDFQKGDIAEGYSVSREKKESFPLTVTSAQKNPTAFYLCASRGRGRGEQYFGPGTRLTVT.

The V call is TRBV11-2, the J call TRBJ2-7; D is possibly TRBD2 (6 bases). Germline V gives CDR1 SGHAT, CDR2 FQNNGV. The CDR3 spans 14 residues. V shed 0 bases and J shed 7 bases, with 13 bases lying between them. CDR3 bases: TGTGCCAGCAGCTTAGATAGGTTGGGGGGAGAGCAGTACTTC. Its protein product is CASSLDRLGGEQYF. The full variable domain, rest sourced from reference TRBV11-2 and TRBJ2-7, is EAGVAQSPRYKIIEKRQSVAFWCNPISGHATLYWYQQILGQGPKLLIQFQNNGVVDDSQLPKDRFSAERLKGVDSTLKIQPAKLEDSAVYLCASSLDRLGGEQYFGPGTRLTVT.

The rearrangement joins TRBV15 to TRBJ2-1, with 9 nucleotides matching TRBD2. The CDR3 covers 18 residues. J lost 8 bases, V lost 0 bases, and 14 bases had no gene match. CDR1 is LNHNV and CDR2 is YYDKDF in the germline V gene (reference sequence). The CDR3 nucleotides read TGTGCCACCAGCAGAGATTTGGGTTTGCGGGGGGGCTGGGATGAGCAGTTCTTC. This gives the protein CATSRDLGLRGGWDEQFF.

The gene calls are TRBV24-1 and TRBJ1-2, with 8 bases lining up with TRBD1. J lost 4 bases, V lost 4 bases, and 4 bases had no gene match. This CDR3 region has 14 residues. Germline assignment: CDR1 KGHDR and CDR2 SFDVKD. CDR3 DNA sequence: TGTGCCACCAGTGAGTCCGACAGGGGCTATGGCTACACCTTC. Protein: CATSESDRGYGYTF.

The genes are TRBV7-2 and TRBJ2-1, with 10 bases fitting TRBD2. V lost 2 bases, J lost 5 bases, and 6 bases stayed unmatched. The CDR3 spans 16 residues. Germline CDR1 reads SGHTA; CDR2 reads FQGNSA. CDR3 bases: TGTGCCAGCAGCTTAAAGGCTAGCGGGGGCAACAATGAGCAGTTCTTC. Protein: CASSLKASGGNNEQFF.

The CDR3 coding sequence is TGTGCCAGCAGCTTAGTACGGTTCCAAGTGAATGAGCAGTTCTTC. Its translation: CASSLVRFQVNEQFF. This chain uses TRBV11-3 with TRBJ2-1; D is unresolved. This CDR3 comprises 15 residues. Germline V gives CDR1 SGHNT, CDR2 YENEEA. Trimming removed 1 base at V and 7 bases at J, with 14 bases between.